These 11 T cell receptor beta chains came from one sample sequenced in a study of T cells in narcolepsy. Repertoires were generated with immunoSEQ multiplex PCR, while TCRdb's copy carries only in-frame clones and drops some. The sample contains about 35,000 clones, around 90% of which appear only once. The sample was CD45RA- memory CD4+ T cells from PBMCs. Receptors originate from a human donor with narcolepsy.

As to this clone: The same CDR3 also results from other DNA sequences found in this sample. The J gene is TRBJ2-7, the V gene TRBV28; tentative D call: TRBD2 (6 bases). This CDR3 has 11 residues. Trimming shortened V by 6 bases and J by 6 bases, and 9 bases separated the two germline ends. Germline V gene data show CDR1 as MDHEN and CDR2 as SYDVKM. The CDR3 region is CASRVGGEQYF. In DNA form, the CDR3 reads TGTGCCAGCAGGGTGGGGGGCGAGCAGTACTTC.

This rearrangement joins TRBV27 to TRBJ1-2, with a possible D match to TRBD1 (5 bases). V was pared by 2 bases and J by 7 bases, with 11 bases between. CDR3 length equals 13 residues. Germline loops: CDR1 MNHEY, CDR2 SMNVEV (reference sequence). The CDR3 DNA reads TGTGCCAGCAGTTTAGCGCAGGGTAGTGGCTACACCTTC. It yields the protein CASSLAQGSGYTF.

The gene calls are TRBV9 and TRBJ1-2; D is undetermined. Germline V gene sequence: CDR1 SGDLS, CDR2 YYNGEE. Trimming cost V 0 bases and J 0 bases, with 9 bases left between them. This CDR3 comprises 15 residues. In DNA, the CDR3 is TGTGCCAGCAGCGTAGGAGGGCAAGCTAACTATGGCTACACCTTC. This sequence encodes CASSVGGQANYGYTF.

The rearrangement uses TRBV6-1 and TRBJ1-5; tentatively, D is TRBD1 (6 bases). The germline CDR1 and CDR2 sequences are MNHNS and SASEGT. There are 13 residues in the CDR3. V was trimmed by 8 bases and J by 8 bases, leaving 16 bases between them. In nucleotides, the CDR3 is TGTGCCAGCTCAGACAGGCCGACTGAGCCCCAGCATTTT. Residues: CASSDRPTEPQHF.

The chain joins TRBV5-1 to TRBJ2-6; D gene ambiguous. V was trimmed by 4 bases and J by 0 bases, leaving 5 bases between them. Per the germline V gene, CDR1 is SGHRS and CDR2 is YFSETQ. The CDR3 extends over 14 amino acids. The CDR3 here is CASSQPSGANVLTF. The CDR3 nucleotides read TGCGCCAGCAGCCAGCCCTCTGGGGCCAACGTCCTGACTTTC.

The chain couples TRBV7-2 to TRBJ1-5; 8 bases are a match to TRBD1. CDR3 length equals 18 residues. The germline gives CDR1 SGHTA, CDR2 FQGNSA. Trimming removed 3 bases from V and 7 bases from J; junction bases left unmatched: 17. CDR3 sequence reads: CASSLAGNRGNMGQPQHF. The CDR3 DNA reads TGTGCCAGCAGCTTGGCTGGAAACAGGGGGAACATGGGGCAGCCCCAGCATTTT.

The chain is built from TRBV28 and TRBJ2-5; D is tentatively TRBD1 or TRBD2 (5 bases each). The last part of the DNA fits TRBJ2-7 better; the J call may be wrong. The CDR3 has 16 amino acids. Germline V gene data show CDR1 as MDHEN and CDR2 as SYDVKM. CDR3 DNA: TGTGCCAGCTCCCGAAGCAGGGCTGACGGGAACTACGAGCAGTACTTC. Amino acid sequence: CASSRSRADGNYEQYF.

The rearrangement uses TRBV7-3 and TRBJ1-6, with 7 bases fitting TRBD1. The CDR3 spans 16 residues. CDR1 SGHTA and CDR2 FQGTGA come from the germline V gene. After removal of 1 base from V and 6 bases from J, the junction contained 6 bases not matched to a gene. The CDR3 reads CASSLNRGQSNSPLHF. The CDR3 coding sequence is TGTGCCAGCAGCTTAAATAGGGGACAGAGTAATTCACCCCTCCACTTT.

J is TRBJ1-5 and V is TRBV6-1, with D hard to call. CDR3 length equals 15 residues. Germline CDR1 and CDR2: MNHNS and SASEGT. The V gene lost 1 base and the J gene lost 6 bases, with 13 bases spanning the gap. The CDR3 loop is CASSEGIYLGQPQHF. The CDR3, as DNA: TGTGCCAGCAGTGAAGGGATTTATCTCGGTCAGCCCCAGCATTTT.

V and J are TRBV19 and TRBJ2-3, with D perhaps TRBD1 (6 bases). CDR3 length: 17 amino acids. V dropped 4 bases and J dropped 1 base, with 18 bases sitting between them. Per the germline V gene, CDR1 is LNHDA and CDR2 is SQIVND (reference sequence). The CDR3 sequence: CASSTRDNPERTDTQYF. In nucleotides, the CDR3 is TGTGCCAGTAGTACGAGGGACAACCCCGAGCGCACAGATACGCAGTATTTT.

V gene TRBV12-5 combines with J gene TRBJ2-3; possible D gene TRBD1, 5 bases. Trimming took 7 bases from V and 0 from J, leaving 14 bases between them. The CDR3 spans 15 residues. Germline V gene data show CDR1 as LGHNT and CDR2 as FRNRAP. This CDR3 is CASVPGLRSTDTQYF. CDR3 nucleotide sequence: TGTGCTAGTGTACCAGGGCTGCGGAGCACAGATACGCAGTATTTT.